This is a list of T cell receptor beta chains from one sample in a study of blood T cell repertoires in COVID-19. The protocol was immunoSEQ multiplex PCR, while the TCRdb copy is restricted to in-frame clones and leaves out a portion. The sample gives 190,000 or so clones, around nine tenths of which show up once; roughly 0.9% is in the top ten. The specimen sequenced was peripheral blood. These receptors all come from a woman aged 18-30 years who had recovered from COVID-19. Both conserved end residues are part of each CDR3. The order of the fields is D gene, clone size, V gene, CDR3 length, J gene, CDR3 DNA, CDR3 protein. A D gene is named only where the DNA matches it firmly. The size of a clone is reported for some rows only, either as once, few or many, or as a class for expanded clones.

TRBD1	NA	TRBV9	14	TRBJ2-1	TGTGCCAGCAGCGGGGACCTGACAGGGAATGAGCAGTTCTTC	CASSGDLTGNEQFF
TRBD1	NA	TRBV5-1	18	TRBJ1-2	TGCGCCAGCAGCTTGGCCGTGGGGTCAGGGGGCGGAATAGACGGCTACACCTTC	CASSLAVGSGGGIDGYTF
TRBD1	NA	TRBV20-1	11	TRBJ2-5	TGCAGTGCTAACAGGGGTGAGACCCAGTACTTC	CSANRGETQYF
TRBD2	NA	TRBV6-2/TRBV6-3	16	TRBJ2-5	TGTGCCAGCAGCCTAGCAGGCGGGGGGCTGTGGGAGACCCAGTACTTC	CASSLAGGGLWETQYF
TRBD1	NA	TRBV5-3	16	TRBJ2-1	TGTGCCAGAAGCAAACAGGGGGCAGAGGCCTACAATGAGCAGTTCTTC	CARSKQGAEAYNEQFF
NA	NA	TRBV25-1	13	TRBJ2-5	TGTGCCAGCAGTGGGGCAGGGCAAGAGACCCAGTACTTC	CASSGAGQETQYF
NA	NA	TRBV19	14	TRBJ1-1	TGTGCCAGTAGTAATGGCAGGGCGAACACTGAAGCTTTCTTT	CASSNGRANTEAFF
TRBD1	NA	TRBV6-6	15	TRBJ2-1	TGTGCCAGCAGTTCCGGGACAGGGGGTTACAATGAGCAGTTCTTC	CASSSGTGGYNEQFF
TRBD2	many	TRBV9	15	TRBJ2-1	TGTGCCAGCAGCGCGCGGACTAGCGGAAACAATGAGCAGTTCTTC	CASSARTSGNNEQFF
NA	NA	TRBV5-1	14	TRBJ2-5	TGCGCCAGCTTAAGAGGGGGGGTTCGGGAGACCCAGTACTTC	CASLRGGVRETQYF
TRBD2	NA	TRBV13	16	TRBJ2-3	TGTGCCAGCAGCCGAAAATTAGCGGGGGGCCCAGATACGCAGTATTTT	CASSRKLAGGPDTQYF
NA	NA	TRBV7-6	13	TRBJ1-1	TGTGCCAGCAGCTCGGAGTACAGGGTTCTAGCTTTCTTT	CASSSEYRVLAFF
TRBD1	NA	TRBV19	17	TRBJ1-5	TGTGCCAGTAGTATAGAAGGGGGCCTTTTAAACAATCAGCCCCAGCATTTT	CASSIEGGLLNNQPQHF
NA	NA	TRBV27	14	TRBJ2-7	TGTGCCAGCAGTTCACAGTTTACAGTAGACGAGCAGTACTTC	CASSSQFTVDEQYF
TRBD1	NA	TRBV11-3	17	TRBJ2-2	TGTGCCAGCAGCTATTTTTACAGGGGATTGAACACCGGGGAGCTGTTTTTT	CASSYFYRGLNTGELFF
TRBD2	NA	TRBV2	18	TRBJ2-1	TGTGCCAGCAGTGAGCGTACTACTAGCGGGGTAACCTACAATGAGCAGTTCTTC	CASSERTTSGVTYNEQFF
TRBD1	NA	TRBV4-1	14	TRBJ2-7	TGCGCCAGCAGCCTCCGGGACAGAGACTACGAGCAGTACTTC	CASSLRDRDYEQYF
NA	NA	TRBV10-3	14	TRBJ2-7	TGTGCCACCAGGGGCAGGGGGGACTCCTACGAGCAGTACTTC	CATRGRGDSYEQYF
NA	NA	TRBV15	15	TRBJ2-4	TGTGCCACCAGCAGCCCGGGACTAGCCAAAAACATTCAGTACTTC	CATSSPGLAKNIQYF
NA	NA	TRBV27	13	TRBJ1-2	TGTGCCAGCAGTTTCCGAGCCGGGGATGGCTACACCTTC	CASSFRAGDGYTF
NA	once	TRBV19	14	TRBJ1-4	TGTGCCAGTAGTTCCGGACAGATTAATGAAAAACTGTTTTTT	CASSSGQINEKLFF
NA	once	TRBV18	16	TRBJ2-2	TGTGCCAGCTCACCATTCGGGTCCTCGAACACCGGGGAGCTGTTTTTT	CASSPFGSSNTGELFF
TRBD2	NA	TRBV4-1	18	TRBJ2-3	TGCGCCAGCCGTCGCGGACTAGCGGGAGTTCTAAGGACAGATACGCAGTATTTT	CASRRGLAGVLRTDTQYF
TRBD2	NA	TRBV7-2	16	TRBJ2-1	TGTGCCAGCAGCTTCAGTTTACTAGCGGGGTACCAAGAGCAGTTCTTC	CASSFSLLAGYQEQFF
NA	NA	TRBV24-1	17	TRBJ1-3	TGTGCCACCAGTGATTTCGTACAGGGATTCTCTGGAAACACCATATATTTT	CATSDFVQGFSGNTIYF
NA	NA	TRBV25-1	13	TRBJ2-7	TGTGCCAGCAGTGAACCGGGGGTCTACGAGCAGTACTTC	CASSEPGVYEQYF
TRBD1	few	TRBV19	17	TRBJ2-6	TGTGCCAGTACCAAGGACAGGGGAATAACTGGGGCCAACGTCCTGACTTTC	CASTKDRGITGANVLTF
TRBD2	NA	TRBV5-6	15	TRBJ2-5	TGTGCCAGCAGCTTTAGCGGGGGGGCGGGAGAGACCCAGTACTTC	CASSFSGGAGETQYF
TRBD1	NA	TRBV5-1	16	TRBJ1-1	TGCGCCAGCAGCTCCGCCGGGACAGGGCGGAATCCTGAAGCTTTCTTT	CASSSAGTGRNPEAFF
NA	NA	TRBV5-4	14	TRBJ1-2	TGTGCCAGCAGCTTGGCCTCCAGAAACTATGGCTACACCTTC	CASSLASRNYGYTF
TRBD1	NA	TRBV18	12	TRBJ2-5	TGTGCCAGCTCGGGACAGAAAGAGACCCAGTACTTC	CASSGQKETQYF
TRBD1	NA	TRBV29-1	15	TRBJ1-2	TGCAGCGCCCTTGACCAGGACAGGGACTTCTATGGCTACACCTTC	CSALDQDRDFYGYTF
TRBD1	once	TRBV5-1	13	TRBJ2-1	TGCGCCAGCAGCGGACCGGGACAGGGCTCGCAGTTCTTC	CASSGPGQGSQFF
TRBD1	NA	TRBV4-3	14	TRBJ1-1	TGCGCCAGCAGCCCGATAGGGGGCAACACTGAAGCTTTCTTT	CASSPIGGNTEAFF